This T cell receptor beta chain was sequenced in a study of OX40 agonist ivuxolimab in advanced cancers. Regarding the research as a whole: The costimulatory receptor OX40 (CD134) was targeted by ivuxolimab, a fully human IgG2 agonistic monoclonal antibody. Intravenous ivuxolimab was administered to patients every 2 weeks at six dose levels: 0.01, 0.1, 0.3, 1.5, 3 and 10 mg/kg. Of the 52 patients in dose escalation, around 20 had hepatocellular carcinoma, some 15 had melanoma, 9 had renal cell carcinoma and 9 had head and neck cancer. A male proportion of roughly 85% and a mean age of approximately 61 years, ranging from about 20 to 79, were recorded for the dose-escalation cohort. Patients were allowed to have had prior anti-PD-1, anti-PD-L1 or anti-CTLA-4 therapy, and 40% to 45% of the dose-escalation patients had previously received checkpoint inhibitors. Three dose-escalation patients achieved partial responses, one with hepatocellular carcinoma and two with cutaneous melanoma. The point of sequencing TCRbeta in the periphery was to test whether ivuxolimab changed TCR sequence diversity and drove clonal T-cell expansion. The monotherapy dose-escalation portion (N ≈ 50 patients) of the phase I ivuxolimab trial is reported in the paper. What the study reported, not specific to this receptor: In the 0.1-3.0 mg/kg groups, partial responders were among the patients with the lowest normalized peripheral clonal expansion, particularly in CD8+ T cells. Low levels of normalized T-cell clonal expansion were also shown by some nonresponding patients. The antigen specificity of the clonally expanded peripheral T cells was not determined. After ivuxolimab, expanded clones were on average more numerous among CD8+ T cells than among CD4+ T cells. At doses of 0.1 to 3.0 mg/kg, clonal expansion of both CD4+ and CD8+ blood T cells was observed from baseline to week 6.

CDR1 GTSNPN and CDR2 SVGIG were looked up in the germline V gene (reference sequence). The junction carries 10 bases between V and J, which are trimmed by 3 bases and 5 bases respectively. There are 12 amino acids in the CDR3, from cysteine to phenylalanine inclusive. The sequence is cut down to CDR3 DNA, 36 bases in frame from base 1. For sequencing of the TCRbeta CDR3 region, genomic DNA was extracted from the sorted cells. The immunoSEQ Assay was used for sequencing of TCRbeta CDR3 regions. TCRdb holds this immuneACCESS table with in-frame rearrangements only. Some clones are missing; in checked studies, unresolved V genes explain under half, and the rest has no known cause. The sample table records some 130,000 clones; more than 80% of these occur just once. The top ten constitute approximately 0.55% of the sample. Patients with autoimmune disease history or receiving systemic immunosuppression were excluded from the trial. Peripheral blood for TCR sequencing was drawn from every dose cohort at baseline, at cycle 4 day 1 and at cycle 7 day 1. The samples were drawn from a first-in-human, open-label, multicenter phase I dose-escalation trial of ivuxolimab. The trial enrolled adults with locally advanced or metastatic head and neck squamous cell, hepatocellular, melanoma or renal cell carcinoma. Before TCR sequencing, CD4+ and CD8+ T cells were separately sorted from peripheral blood.

In this sample, this clone turned up once. No antigen is known for it. Base-call qualities are not available, and no considerably larger clone is one nucleotide away. Sample: CD4+ or CD8+ T cells sorted from blood, taken in a trial of the OX40 agonist ivuxolimab. Rearrangement joined TRBV30 to TRBJ1-1, with a weak D call of TRBD1 (6 bases match). This clonotype originated in an adult with an advanced solid tumor such as melanoma, head and neck, liver or kidney cancer. The CDR3 in this case is CAWSAGVTEAFF. The nucleotides read TGTGCCTGGAGCGCAGGGGTGACTGAAGCTTTCTTT.